This T cell receptor beta chain comes out of a study of cytomegalovirus exposure and HLA in healthy donors (dated by TCRdb to about 2017). The study in broad terms: According to a later analysis, the 100 to 150 validation repertoires were produced on the same platform as the 666 repertoires of the first cohort. The study aimed to test whether cataloging public T cell receptors could reveal signatures of past pathogen exposure. A separate validation cohort of roughly 110 different subjects was used in addition to the roughly 700-subject first cohort. To predict cytomegalovirus infection status, the study brought together high-throughput TCR immunosequencing, statistical association of individual TCRs with disease status, and machine learning.

Study-wide conclusions, independent of this receptor: The classifier was reported to diagnose cytomegalovirus status with high specificity and sensitivity in both the original and validation cohorts. While some public TCRs were present in many individuals, most TCR sequences turned up only very rarely across donors. A later analysis found that TCRs clustered in the first cohort also tended to co-occur in the 110 or so validation repertoires, with 94% of cluster scores above 0. According to the authors, the approach could potentially be generalized to other disease states and immunological phenotypes. All 120 or so repertoires were used to score co-occurrence in the validation cohort in a later analysis, because that analysis had no HLA typing for the cohort. In vitro tests confirmed that a few of the cytomegalovirus-associated TCR beta chains recognize cytomegalovirus antigens. The study gave a list of under 200 TCR beta chains associated with cytomegalovirus.

V is pared back by 2 bases and J by 8 bases, with 13 bases lying between the germline termini. The CDR3 covers 14 residues, taking in both the cysteine and the phenylalanine. CDR3 DNA is the only sequence kept; it has 42 bases, read in frame from the first base. As encoded in the germline V gene, CDR1 is SGHDT while CDR2 is YYEEEE. Libraries were built with the immunoSEQ multiplex PCR assay. The paper's data handling went like this. A statistical classification framework was developed to diagnose cytomegalovirus status using the catalog of TCR beta chain sequences. Sourced from immuneACCESS, this table was stored by TCRdb with only in-frame sequences that have V and J called. A share of the clones is absent; for the studies checked, an unresolved V gene accounts for under half, and the remainder has no known explanation. The V and J calls and the clone size are those of that table, but D and trimming were determined from the DNA. Recorded for this sample are over 110,000 clones; 84% of them occurred a single time. The ten largest clonotypes hold roughly 1.4% of the sample.

Separate from the approximately 700-subject first cohort, the validation cohort of more than 90 subjects was the group to which the donors belonged. Worth noting for this clone: This clone's antigen is unknown. Base-call qualities are not available, and no considerably larger clone is one nucleotide away.

The chain links TRBV5-6 with TRBJ2-2, with TRBD1 tentatively as D gene (6 bases match). Specimen: PBMCs. The source of this sequence is a woman in her thirties in good health and CMV-seronegative. The CDR3 sequence is CASSFNHRAGELFF. The sequenced DNA is TGTGCCAGCAGCTTTAACCACAGGGCAGGGGAGCTGTTTTTT.